The 9 T cell receptor beta chains below all came from one sample that was sequenced in a study of control samples from healthy donors and cancer patients. Profiling relied on immunoSEQ multiplex PCR, and the TCRdb table lists in-frame clones only, not all of them. The sample has tens of thousands of clones, roughly 86% seen once; the top ten hold under 3%. Material for sequencing was PBMCs. These receptors all come from a woman aged 45-59 years with head and neck cancer.

V usage is TRBV4-3 and J usage is TRBJ1-6; no firm D call. Deletions cut 0 bases from V and 6 bases from J, with 15 bases between. CDR3 length equals 17 residues. Germline V gene sequence: CDR1 LGHNA, CDR2 YSLEER. CDR3 DNA: TGCGCCAGCAGCCAAGATAGAAATCGACACGGTAATTCACCCCTCCACTTT. This codes for CASSQDRNRHGNSPLHF.

Here the CDR3 reads CASNPDPSIYEQYF. The CDR3 DNA follows: TGTGCCAGCAACCCGGACCCGTCCATCTACGAGCAGTACTTC. V and J are TRBV6-5 and TRBJ2-7; D uncertain. Germline CDR1 MNHEY, CDR2 SVGAGI. The V end lost 7 bases, the J end lost 3 bases, and 16 bases lay between the germline ends. This CDR3 has 14 amino acids.

This chain connects TRBV6-1 to TRBJ2-5; D may be TRBD1 (5 bases). CDR1 and CDR2 (germline): MNHNS, SASEGT. V was cut by 2 bases and J by 0 bases, with 7 bases left in between. The CDR3 is 14 residues long. CDR3 protein: CASSEQGNQETQYF. As DNA, the CDR3 is TGTGCCAGCAGTGAACAGGGCAACCAAGAGACCCAGTACTTC.

The gene calls are TRBV7-2 and TRBJ2-3; D is ambiguous. V was clipped by 3 bases and J by 0 bases, with 7 bases between them. In germline, CDR1 is SGHTA, CDR2 FQGNSA. The CDR3 sequence is 14 residues long. The CDR3 is CASSLGYSTDTQYF. In nucleotides, the CDR3 is TGTGCCAGCAGCTTGGGCTATAGCACAGATACGCAGTATTTT.

The chain carries TRBV27 and TRBJ1-4; TRBD1 might be the D (5 bases). Deletions cut 7 bases from V and 5 bases from J, with 11 bases between. Looked up from germline, CDR1 is MNHEY and CDR2 is SMNVEV (reference sequence). The CDR3 totals 13 residues. As DNA, the CDR3 is TGTGCCAGCATGGGGGGGATGAATGAAAAACTGTTTTTT. It translates to CASMGGMNEKLFF.

CDR3 nucleotide sequence: TGTGCCAGCAGTCCCCGGACTAGCGGGCGATTCAGTGGAAAGGCTGAGCAGTTCTTC. This encodes CASSPRTSGRFSGKAEQFF. V gene TRBV27 combines with J gene TRBJ2-1, with 11 bases matching TRBD2. Unmatched junction bases numbered 21, after V lost 5 bases and J lost 9 bases. The CDR3 runs to 19 residues. The V gene's germline CDR1 is MNHEY and CDR2 SMNVEV (reference sequence).

The chain carries TRBV28 and TRBJ1-5; tentative D call: TRBD1 (5 bases). Trimming cost V 2 bases and J 7 bases, with 12 bases left between them. This CDR3 is 14 amino acids long. Germline CDR1 MDHEN, CDR2 SYDVKM. CDR3 coding DNA: TGTGCCAGCAGTTTAATGGAGGGGACCCAGCCCCAGCATTTT. It yields the protein CASSLMEGTQPQHF.

This sequence joins TRBV28 and TRBJ2-7; D ambiguous. The CDR3 spans 13 residues. Trimming cost V 2 bases and J 3 bases, with 8 bases left between them. The germline gives CDR1 MDHEN, CDR2 SYDVKM. The CDR3 sequence: CASSLIGVYEQYF. The CDR3 DNA is TGTGCCAGCAGTTTAATCGGCGTCTACGAGCAGTACTTC.

The chain joins TRBV9 to TRBJ2-1, with TRBD2 as a possible D gene (6 bases). V was trimmed by 0 bases and J by 7 bases, leaving 14 bases between them. The CDR3 has 15 residues. The germline V gene encodes CDR1 SGDLS and CDR2 YYNGEE. The CDR3 is CASSVGGTQVNEQFF. The CDR3 coding sequence is TGTGCCAGCAGCGTAGGCGGGACGCAAGTGAATGAGCAGTTCTTC. Looking up the rest from reference TRBV9 and TRBJ2-1 gives the full variable domain: DSGVTQTPKHLITATGQRVTLRCSPRSGDLSVYWYQQSLDQGLQFLIQYYNGEERAKGNILERFSAQQFPDLHSELNLSSLELGDSALYFCASSVGGTQVNEQFFGPGTRLTVL.